A single sample gave rise to the 27 T cell receptor beta chains below, sequenced in a study of blood T cell repertoires in COVID-19. Libraries were prepared by immunoSEQ multiplex PCR; TCRdb keeps only in-frame clonotypes and omits some of them. The sample consists of about 440,000 clones, about 90% of them appearing once. The sample taken for sequencing was PBMCs or T cells enriched from blood (not recorded which). The source is a man in his late teens or twenties who had recovered from COVID-19.

The chain links TRBV9 to TRBJ1-2; D perhaps matches TRBD1 (6 bases). The germline V and J ends were trimmed by 3 bases and 8 bases, with 20 bases remaining between them. The CDR3 has 15 residues. Germline assignment: CDR1 SGDLS and CDR2 YYNGEE. For the CDR3, the DNA is TGTGCCAGCAGCGCCACGGGCGGCAGGACAGAGGGCTACACCTTC. It specifies CASSATGGRTEGYTF.

The rearrangement joins TRBV7-3 to TRBJ2-3, with TRBD2 as a possible D gene (6 bases). With 1 base removed from V and 3 bases from J, the gap between germline ends came to 8 bases. This CDR3 has 14 residues. The germline V gene encodes CDR1 SGHTA and CDR2 FQGTGA. The CDR3, as DNA: TGTGCCAGCAGCTTAATCGGGGGTACAGATACGCAGTATTTT. It is translated as CASSLIGGTDTQYF.

The gene calls are TRBV7-9 and TRBJ1-1, with TRBD1 as a possible D gene (5 bases). V was cut by 4 bases and J by 10 bases, with 7 bases left in between. The CDR3 extends over 10 amino acids. Germline CDR1 SEHNR, CDR2 FQNEAQ (reference sequence). CDR3 sequence (DNA): TGTGCCAGCAGCTCGGACATAGCTTTCTTT. Encoded protein: CASSSDIAFF. The full variable domain, in which reference TRBV7-9 and TRBJ1-1 provide the parts outside the CDR3, is DTGVSQNPRHKITKRGQNVTFRCDPISEHNRLYWYRQTLGQGPEFLTYFQNEAQLEKSRLLSDRFSAERPKGSFSTLEIQRTEQGDSAMYLCASSSDIAFFGQGTRLTVV.

This chain links TRBV3-1 (or the pseudogene TRBV3-2) with TRBJ1-2; 7 nucleotides align to TRBD1. J was trimmed by 2 bases and V by 3 bases; bases with no gene match: 9. The CDR3 contains 16 residues. The germline V gene has CDR1 LGHDT and CDR2 YNNKEL (reference sequence). As DNA, the CDR3 is TGTGCCAGCAGCCACTACCGGACAGGAAAAAACTATGGCTACACCTTC. This translates into CASSHYRTGKNYGYTF.

A single count supports this clone. As DNA, the CDR3 is TGTGCCAGTAGTATACCCGCTCAGGGGGCCGGATTCTATCAGCCCCAGCATTTT. Its protein is CASSIPAQGAGFYQPQHF. The gene calls are TRBV19 and TRBJ1-5; 8 nucleotides line up with TRBD1. Germline loops: CDR1 LNHDA, CDR2 SQIVND (reference sequence). The CDR3 is made up of 18 amino acids. V lost 2 bases to trimming and J lost 5 bases; unmatched junction nucleotides: 14.

CDR3 bases: TGCGCCAGCAGCTTGGCCGGGAGAGCCGACGAGCAGTACTTC. Amino acids: CASSLAGRADEQYF. V usage is TRBV5-1 and J usage is TRBJ2-7; possibly TRBD2 for D (6 bases). The CDR3 runs to 14 residues. CDR1 is SGHRS and CDR2 is YFSETQ in the germline V gene. Trimming shortened V by 0 bases and J by 5 bases, and 12 bases separated the two germline ends.

This chain uses TRBV4-1 with TRBJ2-1; the match to TRBD2 covers 7 bases. Germline V gene data show CDR1 as MGHRA and CDR2 as YSYEKL. This CDR3 is built from 17 residues. The V gene end was trimmed by 2 bases and the J gene end by 3 bases; junction bases not matched to a gene: 10. The CDR3 sequence: CASSQLFAGVFYNEQFF. Written as DNA, the CDR3 is TGCGCCAGCAGCCAACTTTTTGCGGGAGTGTTCTACAATGAGCAGTTCTTC.

This clone appeared once. The chain recombines TRBV7-2 with TRBJ1-6; D possibly corresponds to TRBD1 (5 bases). From germline, CDR1 is SGHTA and CDR2 FQGNSA. The V end was cut by 4 bases, the J end by 9 bases, with 16 bases between. This CDR3 comprises 15 residues. As DNA, the CDR3 is TGTGCCAGCAGCTCACAGGACCCCGGCATTTCACCCCTCCACTTT. It specifies CASSSQDPGISPLHF.

The CDR3 DNA reads TGCGCCAGCAGCTTGTTTGTCGCAGGGGGCTACTATGGCTACACCTTC. This translates into CASSLFVAGGYYGYTF. The genes are TRBV5-1 and TRBJ1-2, with 8 bases aligning to TRBD1. Germline-derived CDR1 and CDR2 are SGHRS and YFSETQ. V shed 1 base, J shed 3 bases, and the junction held 8 bases outside the gene matches. The CDR3 runs 16 residues.

This sequence joins TRBV15 and TRBJ1-1; 9 bases align to TRBD1. Germline CDR1 and CDR2: LNHNV and YYDKDF (reference sequence). CDR3 length: 17 amino acids. V shed 3 bases, J shed 2 bases, and the junction held 10 bases outside the gene matches. CDR3 sequence reads: CATSRSSDRGKNTEAFF. As DNA, the CDR3 is TGTGCCACCAGCAGGTCTTCCGACAGGGGGAAAAACACTGAAGCTTTCTTT.

This chain connects TRBV13 to TRBJ1-6; perhaps TRBD1 as D (6 bases). This CDR3 region has 15 residues. Trimming removed 5 bases from V and 6 bases from J, with 14 bases in between. From germline, CDR1 is PRHDT and CDR2 FYEKMQ (reference sequence). CDR3 protein: CASSDRGQLNSPLHF. The CDR3 bases are TGTGCCAGCAGCGACCGCGGACAGCTTAATTCACCCCTCCACTTT.

This clone was seen once. The V call is TRBV5-5, the J call TRBJ1-4, with D hard to call. Germline V lookup: CDR1 SGHKS, CDR2 YYEKEE (reference sequence). The CDR3 has 14 amino acids. The V and J ends lost 5 bases and 12 bases respectively, with 20 bases between them. The DNA for the CDR3 is TGTGCCAGCAGTCCCGCCCACGGTTCGAAAGAACTGTTTTTT. Its protein is CASSPAHGSKELFF.

This rearrangement joins TRBV28 to TRBJ2-3; D unclear. Trimming cost V 4 bases and J 6 bases, with 8 bases left between them. Per germline, CDR1 MDHEN and CDR2 SYDVKM. The CDR3 consists of 12 residues. CDR3 amino acids: CASSSGSDTQYF. In nucleotides, the CDR3 is TGTGCCAGCAGTTCAGGATCGGATACGCAGTATTTT.

The chain employs TRBV7-9 and TRBJ2-5, with TRBD2 matching 12 bases. The CDR3 covers 15 residues. Germline-derived CDR1 and CDR2 are SEHNR and FQNEAQ (reference sequence). With 5 bases clipped from V and 3 bases from J, the junction kept 4 bases outside the gene matches. The CDR3 DNA sequence: TGTGCCAGCAGCCGATGGACTAGCGGGAAAGAGACCCAGTACTTC. Amino acids: CASSRWTSGKETQYF.

This chain uses TRBV11-3 with TRBJ2-1; 10 bases are shared with TRBD2. Germline-derived CDR1 and CDR2 are SGHNT and YENEEA. The CDR3 spans 15 residues. The V segment lost 6 bases and the J segment 2 bases; nucleotides outside the gene matches: 4. Here the CDR3 DNA reads TGTGCCAGCAGTAAGAGCGGGGGGGCCTACAATGAGCAGTTCTTC. It encodes CASSKSGGAYNEQFF.

This clone was picked up one time. The chain combines TRBV11-3 with TRBJ1-3; a possible D gene is TRBD1 (6 bases). V lost 1 base to trimming and J lost 0 bases, with 13 bases between them. Germline lookup yields CDR1 SGHNT and CDR2 YENEEA. This CDR3 has 17 residues. CDR3 residues: CASSLGGQPFSGNTIYF. DNA for the CDR3: TGTGCCAGCAGCTTAGGAGGACAGCCGTTCTCTGGAAACACCATATATTTT.

In its sample, this clone was seen a few times. The chain carries TRBV29-1 and TRBJ2-7; 8 positions agree with TRBD1. Germline V gene data show CDR1 as SQVTM and CDR2 as ANQGSEA. The V and J ends lost 5 bases and 3 bases, in that order; junction bases with no gene match: 9. CDR3 length equals 14 residues. Here the CDR3 reads CSVQNATGVYEQYF. DNA of the CDR3: TGCAGCGTTCAGAACGCGACAGGGGTCTACGAGCAGTACTTC.

The rearrangement uses TRBV11-2 and TRBJ1-1; D not certain. CDR1 is SGHAT, CDR2 FQNNGV, per germline. The CDR3 is 12 amino acids. Deletions cut 1 base from V and 11 bases from J, with 11 bases between. The DNA for the CDR3 is TGTGCCAGCAGCTTAGTCGGGTACGGGGCTTTCTTT. Residues: CASSLVGYGAFF.

This chain joins TRBV9 and TRBJ2-5, with 7 bases matching TRBD2. The germline V gene has CDR1 SGDLS and CDR2 YYNGEE. V was pared by 2 bases and J by 4 bases, with 14 bases of the junction left unmatched. CDR3 length: 17 amino acids. CDR3 DNA sequence: TGTGCCAGCAGCGTCAGCCATTGGGGGGGGAACCGAGAGACCCAGTACTTC. Translating gives CASSVSHWGGNRETQYF.

The chain links TRBV5-4 to TRBJ2-6; TRBD2 is a possible D gene (5 bases). V lost 4 bases and J 1 base, leaving 12 bases between the germline ends. The CDR3 sequence is 16 residues long. Germline assignment: CDR1 SGHNT and CDR2 YYREEE (reference sequence). CDR3 bases: TGTGCCAGCAGCCCTTCCGGACTGTCTGGGGCCAACGTCCTGACTTTC. Amino acid sequence: CASSPSGLSGANVLTF. Variable domain in full (rest from reference TRBV5-4 and TRBJ2-6): ETGVTQSPTHLIKTRGQQVTLRCSSQSGHNTVSWYQQALGQGPQFIFQYYREEENGRGNFPPRFSGLQFPNYSSELNVNALELDDSALYLCASSPSGLSGANVLTFGAGSRLTVL.

The gene calls are TRBV20-1 and TRBJ2-1; 10 nucleotides line up with TRBD2. The CDR3 covers 15 residues. Unmatched junction bases numbered 11, after V lost 3 bases and J lost 9 bases. Germline V gene data show CDR1 as DFQATT and CDR2 as SNEGSKA (reference sequence). The CDR3 is CSASGSGGTWGEQFF. CDR3 coding DNA: TGCAGTGCTAGTGGTAGCGGGGGGACCTGGGGTGAGCAGTTCTTC.

The chain carries TRBV10-3 and TRBJ2-7; D call uncertain. V lost 4 bases, J lost 3 bases, and 10 bases lay in between. There are 13 residues in the CDR3. CDR1 and CDR2 from the germline V gene are ENHRY and SYGVKD. The CDR3 protein is CAISGAVIYEQYF. The CDR3 DNA sequence: TGTGCCATCAGTGGCGCCGTGATCTACGAGCAGTACTTC.

This clone has only one observation. The gene calls are TRBV28 and TRBJ1-5; D remains ambiguous. With 5 bases removed from V and 7 bases from J, the gap between germline ends came to 15 bases. This CDR3 has 14 amino acids. The germline V gene has CDR1 MDHEN and CDR2 SYDVKM. CDR3: CASSNVRAKQPQHF. In nucleotides, the CDR3 is TGTGCCAGCAGTAATGTGAGAGCCAAACAGCCCCAGCATTTT.

The chain is built from TRBV10-3 and TRBJ1-1; 7 nucleotides align to TRBD1. Germline V gene sequence: CDR1 ENHRY, CDR2 SYGVKD. This CDR3 region has 16 residues. The V gene end was trimmed by 0 bases and the J gene end by 9 bases; junction bases not matched to a gene: 13. CDR3 amino acids: CAISESVGGKSSQAFF. The DNA of the CDR3 is TGTGCCATCAGTGAGTCGGTAGGGGGCAAAAGCAGCCAAGCTTTCTTT.

The chain combines TRBV5-5 with TRBJ1-4, with TRBD1 as a possible D gene (6 bases). The CDR3 covers 16 residues. Deletions cut 3 bases from V and 8 bases from J, with 20 bases between. The germline gives CDR1 SGHKS, CDR2 YYEKEE (reference sequence). CDR3 protein: CASSWGLGAIPEKLFF. The CDR3 DNA follows: TGTGCCAGCAGCTGGGGCCTGGGGGCGATCCCCGAAAAACTGTTTTTT.

The rearrangement joins TRBV24-1 to TRBJ1-5, with 9 bases fitting TRBD1. The CDR3 consists of 17 residues. Germline V gene data show CDR1 as KGHDR and CDR2 as SFDVKD. The J segment lost 5 bases and the V segment lost 3 bases, leaving 10 bases of the junction unmatched. The CDR3 reads CATSDTMEGQGHQPQHF. The CDR3 coding sequence is TGTGCCACCAGTGATACCATGGAGGGACAGGGCCATCAGCCCCAGCATTTT.

This clone was seen a single time. The chain employs TRBV4-1 and TRBJ1-2; possible D gene TRBD1, 6 bases. V was shortened by 4 bases and J by 4 bases, with 19 bases between the two germline ends. Germline CDR1 reads MGHRA; CDR2 reads YSYEKL. This CDR3 comprises 16 residues. The CDR3, as DNA: TGCGCCAGCAGCCGTGACCTTAGGGGGTTCGGCTATGGCTACACCTTC. Residues: CASSRDLRGFGYGYTF.